Following are 27 T cell receptor beta chains from one sample sequenced in a study of blood T cells in healthy people across ages. Using a J-beta primer mix together with a sample-barcoded 5' primer, a second PCR was run for about 7 to 12 cycles. Using its own MiXCR run on the 5' RACE reads, TCRdb lists one record per CDR3 protein. The sample lists 1.5 million to 2 million distinct CDR3 sequences; roughly 30% were seen once. Sequences were obtained from blood. Source of these receptors: a woman younger than 45 in good health.

This clonotype was recorded only once. The junction shows a germline mismatch at one end, possibly a read error. This sequence joins TRBV3-1 and TRBJ2-7, with 8 bases fitting TRBD1. This CDR3 has 17 residues. CDR1 and CDR2 (germline): LGHDT, YNNKEL (reference sequence). The CDR3 region is CAGSPWGRGPSTNERYF. For the CDR3, the DNA is TGTGCCGGCAGCCCATGGGGCAGGGGGCCCTCTACTAACGAGCGGTACTTC.

V is TRBV27 and J is TRBJ2-7; D uncertain. CDR1 is MNHEY and CDR2 is SMNVEV in the germline V gene (reference sequence). V was trimmed by 6 bases and J by 5 bases, leaving 23 bases between them. The CDR3 contains 16 residues. In nucleotides, the CDR3 is TGTGCCAGCAGCCGTAGCATTCCCTCTGGGTTCCACGAGCAGTACTTC. Its protein is CASSRSIPSGFHEQYF.

In regard to this clonotype: A much larger clone differs from this one at a single base, so this may be a read error. The chain has TRBV29-1 and TRBJ2-1, with 8 positions matching TRBD1. The CDR3 consists of 17 residues. CDR1 and CDR2 from the germline V gene are SQVTM and ANQGSEA. The V segment lost 2 bases and the J segment 12 bases; nucleotides outside the gene matches: 21. CDR3 in DNA: TGCAGCGTTGAAAGGTTTATGCAGGGGGCTGTTGGGGATGGGCAGTTCTTC. The encoded protein is CSVERFMQGAVGDGQFF.

This clonotype was seen only a few times. This chain joins TRBV11-2 and TRBJ1-2; D possibly corresponds to TRBD1 (6 bases). V was pared by 5 bases and J by 6 bases, with 25 bases between. The CDR3 sequence is 17 residues long. Germline V gives CDR1 SGHAT, CDR2 FQNNGV. The CDR3 coding sequence is TGTGCCAGCAGCCCCACCCTCATGGACAGAGGACCACATGGCTACACCTTC. This codes for CASSPTLMDRGPHGYTF.

There are a few counts of this clonotype. V gene TRBV7-9 combines with J gene TRBJ2-1; the match to TRBD2 covers 11 bases. CDR3 length: 17 amino acids. Germline V gene sequence: CDR1 SEHNR, CDR2 FQNEAQ (reference sequence). After removal of 4 bases from V and 7 bases from J, the junction contained 12 bases not matched to a gene. This chain's CDR3 is CASSSLIAGGPVNEQFF. The CDR3 DNA reads TGTGCCAGCAGCTCGCTAATAGCGGGGGGGCCCGTAAATGAGCAGTTCTTC.

This clonotype was observed a few times. A read error may be the cause here, since a much bigger clone is one base away. The chain joins TRBV12-3 or TRBV12-4 to TRBJ1-2; D may be TRBD1 (5 bases). The V gene lost 1 base and the J gene lost 8 bases, with 11 bases spanning the gap. This CDR3 is 13 amino acids long. CDR3 in DNA: TGTGCCAGCAGTTTAGGGGACGGGGGGGGCTACACCTTC. Encoded protein: CASSLGDGGGYTF.

The chain couples TRBV6-5 to TRBJ2-1; either TRBD1 or TRBD2 may fit D (5 bases each). Germline V CDR1 and CDR2: MNHEY, SVGAGI. Trimming cost V 1 base and J 9 bases, with 16 bases left between them. The CDR3 has 15 amino acids. CDR3 DNA sequence: TGTGCCAGCAGTTACTACGCCCAGGGAGAACTTGAGCAGTTCTTC. Amino acid sequence: CASSYYAQGELEQFF.

This rearrangement joins TRBV20-1 to TRBJ2-3; a weak D match, TRBD1 (5 bases). Trimming cost V 5 bases and J 4 bases, with 16 bases left between them. The CDR3 spans 14 residues. From germline, CDR1 is DFQATT and CDR2 SNEGSKA (reference sequence). This CDR3 reads CSAGVRGLADTQYF. In nucleotides, the CDR3 is TGCAGTGCTGGCGTTAGGGGATTAGCAGATACGCAGTATTTT.

This clonotype was picked up a small number of times. The chain joins TRBV4-1 to TRBJ1-4, with a weak D call TRBD1 (5 bases). V was trimmed by 0 bases and J by 9 bases, leaving 20 bases between them. Germline V gene sequence: CDR1 MGHRA, CDR2 YSYEKL. The CDR3 contains 17 residues. CDR3 sequence: CASSQDIRTIGGKKLFF. CDR3 bases: TGCGCCAGCAGCCAAGATATTAGGACAATTGGGGGGAAAAAACTGTTTTTT.

This clonotype was detected once. One junction end does not reproduce the germline sequence, and a read error may be involved. The chain joins TRBV20-1 to TRBJ2-3; 10 bases match TRBD2. Germline assignment: CDR1 DFQATT and CDR2 SNEGSKA (reference sequence). The CDR3 length is 15 residues. CDR3 bases: TGCAGTGCGACACCAGCGGGGGGGTTCACAGATGCGCAGTATTTT. Translating gives CSATPAGGFTDAQYF.

The rearrangement links TRBV24-1 to TRBJ1-2; tentative D call: TRBD1 (5 bases). Per the germline V gene, CDR1 is KGHDR and CDR2 is SFDVKD. The CDR3 has 15 amino acids. Trimming stripped 4 bases from V and 6 bases from J, with 17 bases between. CDR3 in amino acids: CATSDSWDGENGYTF. CDR3 in DNA: TGTGCCACCAGTGACTCGTGGGACGGCGAGAATGGCTACACCTTC.

As regards this clonotype: With a much larger clone just one base away, this may be a read error. J is TRBJ2-7 and V is TRBV4-1; 13 nucleotides match TRBD2. The ends lost 5 bases at V and 7 bases at J; junction bases unmatched: 11. CDR3 length: 16 amino acids. In germline, CDR1 is MGHRA, CDR2 YSYEKL. CDR3 in DNA: TGCGCCAGCAGCTCTGGGACTAGCGGGAATGGTAGGGAGCAGTACTTC. Translating it yields CASSSGTSGNGREQYF.

Concerning this clonotype: Compared with germline, one end of the junction differs, possibly owing to a read error. The chain has TRBV7-9 and TRBJ1-1; D gene uncertain. Germline-derived CDR1 and CDR2 are SEHNR and FQNEAQ (reference sequence). This CDR3 spans 11 amino acids. As DNA, the CDR3 is TGTACCAGCAGCTCACCGTCTGAAGCTTTCTTT. Protein sequence: CTSSSPSEAFF.

The CDR3 nucleotides are TGTGCCAGCCTCAGGCAGCCCTATGAAGCTTTCTTT. Encoded protein: CASLRQPYEAFF. This chain uses TRBV6-1 with TRBJ1-1; D is undetermined. This CDR3 comprises 12 residues. V lost 8 bases, J lost 7 bases, and 14 bases lay in between. Germline lookup yields CDR1 MNHNS and CDR2 SASEGT.

The gene calls are TRBV15 and TRBJ2-6; D gene ambiguous. The germline V gene has CDR1 LNHNV and CDR2 YYDKDF (reference sequence). CDR3 length: 18 residues. Trimming cost V 0 bases and J 0 bases, with 12 bases left between them. The CDR3 DNA sequence: TGTGCCACCAGCAGAGATCTAGAAGCCCCCTCTGGGGCCAACGTCCTGACTTTC. It translates to CATSRDLEAPSGANVLTF.

This clonotype came up many times. The rearrangement uses TRBV3-1 and TRBJ2-5; D not resolved. This CDR3 comprises 12 residues. Germline lookup yields CDR1 LGHDT and CDR2 YNNKEL (reference sequence). Trimming pared 8 bases from V and 7 bases from J, leaving 14 bases between. The DNA of the CDR3 is TGTGCCAGCGCGTGGTCCCCCGGGACCCAGTACTTC. This codes for CASAWSPGTQYF.

The chain combines TRBV20-1 with TRBJ1-1; the D gene is possibly TRBD1 (5 bases). The CDR3 extends over 15 amino acids. The germline V gene has CDR1 DFQATT and CDR2 SNEGSKA (reference sequence). The germline V and J ends were trimmed by 6 bases and 4 bases, with 21 bases remaining between them. The CDR3 DNA reads as TGCAGTGCCCCACGGCCCGGGGGATCGATCACTGAAGCTTTCTTT. Amino acids: CSAPRPGGSITEAFF.

The CDR3 loop is CASSYRDRLDGYGYTF. The CDR3 DNA reads TGTGCCAGCAGCTACCGGGACAGGCTTGATGGCTATGGCTACACCTTC. J is TRBJ1-2 and V is TRBV7-9, with 8 bases identical to TRBD1. The CDR3 sequence is 16 residues long. Germline V gene sequence: CDR1 SEHNR, CDR2 FQNEAQ (reference sequence). The trim removed 4 bases at V and 4 bases at J, leaving 11 bases unmatched.

This clonotype showed up just a few times. The V call is TRBV6-6, the J call TRBJ1-5; D is uncertain. Trimming left V 0 bases short and J 2 bases short, with 8 bases between. Germline V gives CDR1 MNHNY, CDR2 SVGAGI (reference sequence). This CDR3 has 15 amino acids. Written as DNA, the CDR3 is TGTGCCAGCAGTTACTCTGGCGGGGGCAATCAGCCCCAGCATTTT. Amino acids: CASSYSGGGNQPQHF.

This clonotype was recorded a few times. This chain joins TRBV5-5 and TRBJ2-4, with D perhaps matching TRBD2 (5 bases). From germline, CDR1 is SGHKS and CDR2 YYEKEE (reference sequence). This CDR3 has 14 amino acids. V dropped 5 bases and J dropped 5 bases, with 14 bases sitting between them. CDR3 residues: CASRRRESENIQYF. The CDR3 DNA reads as TGTGCCAGCAGAAGACGGGAATCTGAAAACATTCAGTACTTC.

This clonotype was found a few times. The V and J genes are TRBV20-1 and TRBJ2-1; D gene uncertain. Per germline, CDR1 DFQATT and CDR2 SNEGSKA (reference sequence). V was pared by 1 base and J by 12 bases, with 10 bases between. The CDR3 has 11 amino acids. CDR3 DNA: TGCAGTGCTAGAGCCGACCCAACGCAGTTCTTC. This encodes CSARADPTQFF.

In this sample, this clonotype turned up a few times. The chain employs TRBV7-6 and TRBJ2-3; D possibly corresponds to TRBD1 (7 bases). The V and J ends lost 5 bases and 3 bases respectively, with 18 bases between them. This CDR3 spans 16 amino acids. Germline V gene lookup returns CDR1 SGHVS and CDR2 FNYEAQ. The CDR3 reads CASSPQGEVRTDTQYF. Here the CDR3 DNA reads TGTGCCAGCAGCCCGCAGGGGGAGGTTAGGACAGATACGCAGTATTTT.

This chain uses TRBV6-2 or TRBV6-3 with TRBJ2-1; TRBD2 matches at 13 bases. Germline V gene data show CDR1 as MNHEY and CDR2 as SVGEGT. V lost 8 bases to trimming and J lost 6 bases; unmatched junction nucleotides: 7. The CDR3 loop spans 15 amino acids. The CDR3 here is CASAKLAGGPNEQFF. The CDR3 region has the DNA TGTGCCAGCGCTAAACTAGCGGGAGGGCCCAATGAGCAGTTCTTC.

The rearrangement joins TRBV6-1 to TRBJ2-1, with 8 bases fitting TRBD2. The V and J ends lost 8 bases and 7 bases, in that order; junction bases with no gene match: 13. The CDR3 consists of 15 residues. Germline CDR1 reads MNHNS; CDR2 reads SASEGT. The CDR3 is CASPRVAGGVNEQFF. The CDR3 DNA reads as TGTGCCAGCCCCCGGGTGGCGGGGGGCGTAAATGAGCAGTTCTTC.

This clonotype was seen just once. The junction shows a germline mismatch at one end, possibly a read error. This rearrangement joins TRBV27 to TRBJ1-2; TRBD1 matches at 7 bases. Germline V gives CDR1 MNHEY, CDR2 SMNVEV (reference sequence). The CDR3 is 14 amino acids. CDR3: CVSATGTEGSDYTF. The CDR3 DNA follows: TGTGTCAGCGCCACCGGGACAGAGGGTAGTGACTACACCTTC.

As to this clonotype: The junction does not match germline at one end; this may be a read error. V is TRBV2 and J is TRBJ2-5; 8 nucleotides match TRBD1. The J call may not be correct, given that the DNA end is closer to TRBJ2-7. The germline V gene encodes CDR1 SNHLY and CDR2 FYNNEI. The CDR3 is 14 amino acids. This chain's CDR3 is CAGSGQGVTYEQYF. CDR3 DNA: TGTGCCGGCAGCGGACAGGGAGTTACCTACGAGCAGTACTTC.

This clonotype was observed many times. The J gene is TRBJ1-2, the V gene TRBV29-1; tentative D call: TRBD1 (5 bases). The germline V and J ends were trimmed by 3 bases and 3 bases, with 8 bases remaining between them. CDR3 length: 12 amino acids. Germline lookup yields CDR1 SQVTM and CDR2 ANQGSEA. The CDR3 DNA follows: TGCAGCGTTGAGAAGGGGTACTATGGCTACACCTTC. Its protein is CSVEKGYYGYTF. The whole variable domain, remainder taken from reference TRBV29-1 and TRBJ1-2, is SAVISQKPSRDICQRGTSLTIQCQVDSQVTMMFWYRQQPGQSLTLIATANQGSEATYESGFVIDKFPISRPNLTFSTLTVSNMSPEDSSIYLCSVEKGYYGYTFGSGTRLTVV.